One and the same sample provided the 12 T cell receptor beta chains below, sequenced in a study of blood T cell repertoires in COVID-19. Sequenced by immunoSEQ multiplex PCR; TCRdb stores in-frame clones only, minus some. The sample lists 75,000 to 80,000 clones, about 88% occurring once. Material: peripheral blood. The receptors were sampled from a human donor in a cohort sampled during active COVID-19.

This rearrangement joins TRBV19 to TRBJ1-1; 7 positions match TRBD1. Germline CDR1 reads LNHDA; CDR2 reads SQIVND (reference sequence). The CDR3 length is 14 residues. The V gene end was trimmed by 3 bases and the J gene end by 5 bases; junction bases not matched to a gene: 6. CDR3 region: CASSMKGANTEAFF. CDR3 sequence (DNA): TGTGCCAGTAGTATGAAGGGGGCGAATACTGAAGCTTTCTTT. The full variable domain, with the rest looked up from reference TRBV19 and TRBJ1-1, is DGGITQSPKYLFRKEGQNVTLSCEQNLNHDAMYWYRQDPGQGLRLIYYSQIVNDFQKGDIAEGYSVSREKKESFPLTVTSAQKNPTAFYLCASSMKGANTEAFFGQGTRLTVV.

DNA of the CDR3: TGCGCCAGTGGGGAAGGGGGCGCGGTTGAGACCCAGTACTTC. Translation gives CASGEGGAVETQYF. This chain links TRBV5-1 with TRBJ2-5; TRBD1 matches 7 bases. V gave up 8 bases and J gave up 5 bases; unmatched junction bases: 12. There are 14 residues in the CDR3. Per the germline V gene, CDR1 is SGHRS and CDR2 is YFSETQ.

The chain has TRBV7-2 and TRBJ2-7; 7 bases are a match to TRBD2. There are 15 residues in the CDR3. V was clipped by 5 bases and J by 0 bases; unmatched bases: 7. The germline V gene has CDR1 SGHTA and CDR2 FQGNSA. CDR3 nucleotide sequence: TGTGCCAGCAGCCTCCAGCGGGGTGACTCCTACGAGCAGTACTTC. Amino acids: CASSLQRGDSYEQYF. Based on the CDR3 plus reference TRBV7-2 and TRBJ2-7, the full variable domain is GAGVSQSPSNKVTEKGKDVELRCDPISGHTALYWYRQSLGQGLEFLIYFQGNSAPDKSGLPSDRFSAERTGGSVSTLTIQRTQQEDSAVYLCASSLQRGDSYEQYFGPGTRLTVT.

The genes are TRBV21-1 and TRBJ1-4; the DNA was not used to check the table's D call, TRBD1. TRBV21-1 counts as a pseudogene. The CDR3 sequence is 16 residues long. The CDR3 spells CASSKAWTGQYGKLFF. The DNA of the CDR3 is TGTGCCAGCAGCAAAGCGTGGACAGGGCAGTACGGAAAACTGTTTTTT.

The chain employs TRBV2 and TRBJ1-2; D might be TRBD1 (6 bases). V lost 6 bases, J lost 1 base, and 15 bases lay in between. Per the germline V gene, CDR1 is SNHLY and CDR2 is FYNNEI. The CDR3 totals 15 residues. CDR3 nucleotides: TGTGCCAGCAGGACTACAGGGAGCATTAACTATGGCTACACCTTC. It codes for CASRTTGSINYGYTF.

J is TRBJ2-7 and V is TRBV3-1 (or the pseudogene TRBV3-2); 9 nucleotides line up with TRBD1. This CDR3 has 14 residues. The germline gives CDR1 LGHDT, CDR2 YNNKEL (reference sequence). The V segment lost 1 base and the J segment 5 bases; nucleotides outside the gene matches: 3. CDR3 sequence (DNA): TGTGCCAGCAGCCAAGCGGGACAGGGCCACGAGCAGTACTTC. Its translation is CASSQAGQGHEQYF.

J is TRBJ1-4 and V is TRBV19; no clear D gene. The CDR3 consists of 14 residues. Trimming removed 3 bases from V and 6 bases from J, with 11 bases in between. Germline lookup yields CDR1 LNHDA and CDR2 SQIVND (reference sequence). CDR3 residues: CASSIEPEDEKLFF. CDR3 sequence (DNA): TGTGCCAGTAGTATTGAGCCAGAGGATGAAAAACTGTTTTTT.

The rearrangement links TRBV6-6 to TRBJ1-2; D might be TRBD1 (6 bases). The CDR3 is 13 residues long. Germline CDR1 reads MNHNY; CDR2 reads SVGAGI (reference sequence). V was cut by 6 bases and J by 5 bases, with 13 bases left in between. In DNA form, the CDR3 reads TGTGCCAGCAGCCCAGGGGTTCTGTATGGCTACACCTTC. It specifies CASSPGVLYGYTF.

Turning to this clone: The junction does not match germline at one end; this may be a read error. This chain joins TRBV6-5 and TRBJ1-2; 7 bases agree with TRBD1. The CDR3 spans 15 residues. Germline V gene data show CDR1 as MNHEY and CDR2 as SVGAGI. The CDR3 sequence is CASSDSDRRMSGYTF. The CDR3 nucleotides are TGTGCCAGCAGTGACTCGGACAGGAGGATGAGCGGCTACACCTTC.

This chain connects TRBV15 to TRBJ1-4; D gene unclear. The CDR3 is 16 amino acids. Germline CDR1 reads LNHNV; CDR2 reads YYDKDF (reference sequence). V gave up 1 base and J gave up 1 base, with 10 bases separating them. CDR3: CATSRGRVITNEKLFF. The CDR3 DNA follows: TGTGCCACCAGCAGAGGACGGGTGATAACTAATGAAAAACTGTTTTTT.

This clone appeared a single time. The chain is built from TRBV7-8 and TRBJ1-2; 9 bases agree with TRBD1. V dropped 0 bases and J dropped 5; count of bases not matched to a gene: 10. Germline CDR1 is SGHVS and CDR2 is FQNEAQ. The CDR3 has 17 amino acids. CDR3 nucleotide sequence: TGTGCCAGCAGCTTAGCGGGAGGACAGGGGAAACAGTATGGCTACACCTTC. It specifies CASSLAGGQGKQYGYTF.

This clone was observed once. The CDR3 sequence is CASSIAQHRRRNQPQHF. CDR3 bases: TGTGCCAGTAGTATAGCCCAGCACCGGCGGCGCAATCAGCCCCAGCATTTT. V and J are TRBV19 and TRBJ1-5, with D hard to call. Trimming removed 1 base from V and 2 bases from J, with 15 bases in between. This CDR3 comprises 17 residues. Germline values: CDR1 LNHDA, CDR2 SQIVND (reference sequence).